What follows are 20 T cell receptor beta chains derived from one specimen sequenced in a study of blood T cells in healthy people across ages. The authors ran a second PCR of about 6 to 11 cycles using a sample-barcoded 5' primer and a J-beta primer mix. TCRdb re-called the 5' RACE reads through MiXCR, storing one row per CDR3 protein. This table has over a million distinct CDR3 sequences, under 45% appearing once. The material sequenced was blood. These TCRs come from a woman aged 55-70 years in good health.

This clonotype came up a few times. The chain uses TRBV3-1 and TRBJ2-7, with 10 nucleotides matching TRBD2. The CDR3 has 16 amino acids. Germline CDR1 reads LGHDT; CDR2 reads YNNKEL (reference sequence). J was trimmed by 1 base and V by 5 bases; bases with no gene match: 8. The CDR3 region is CASSYGTSASSYEQYF. The CDR3 bases are TGTGCCAGCAGCTACGGGACTAGCGCGTCTTCCTACGAGCAGTACTTC.

In the case of this clonotype: Its ends do not fully match the called genes, so a read error is possible. The chain couples TRBV5-1 to TRBJ2-1; 7 positions match TRBD2. CDR1 and CDR2 from the germline V gene are SGHRS and YFSETQ. The CDR3 runs 14 residues. CDR3 nucleotides: TGCGCCAGTAGCTTTGGCGGGGGTTTGGATGAGCAGTTCTTC. Translation gives CASSFGGGLDEQFF. Supplemented by reference TRBV5-1 and TRBJ2-1, the full variable domain reads KAGVTQTPRYLIKTRGQQVTLSCSPISGHRSVSWYQQTPGQGLQFLFEYFSETQRNKGNFPGRFSGRQFSNSRSEMNVSTLELGDSALYLCASSFGGGLDEQFFGPGTRLTVL.

Only a few counts were recorded for this clonotype. The genes are TRBV18 and TRBJ2-7; perhaps TRBD1 as D (5 bases). This CDR3 comprises 17 residues. The germline CDR1 and CDR2 sequences are KGHSH and LQKENI. The V end lost 0 bases, the J end lost 5 bases, and 20 bases lay between the germline ends. The DNA for the CDR3 is TGTGCCAGCTCACCACCGGTCGCCACAGGTCGATTTAACGAGCAGTACTTC. Amino acid sequence: CASSPPVATGRFNEQYF. Full variable domain (missing parts from reference TRBV18 and TRBJ2-7): NAGVMQNPRHLVRRRGQEARLRCSPMKGHSHVYWYRQLPEEGLKFMVYLQKENIIDESGMPKERFSAEFPKEGPSILRIQQVVRGDSAAYFCASSPPVATGRFNEQYFGPGTRLTVT.

V and J are TRBV24-1 and TRBJ2-3; 8 bases line up with TRBD1. Germline values: CDR1 KGHDR, CDR2 SFDVKD. V lost 3 bases to trimming and J lost 3 bases; unmatched junction nucleotides: 4. The CDR3 contains 15 residues. The CDR3: CATSDTGGSTDTQYF. The CDR3 DNA follows: TGTGCCACCAGTGATACAGGGGGTTCGACAGATACGCAGTATTTT.

This clonotype was seen more than once but under ten times. V is TRBV4-1 and J is TRBJ1-6, with D hard to call. V was trimmed by 0 bases and J by 9 bases, leaving 6 bases between them. Germline V lookup: CDR1 MGHRA, CDR2 YSYEKL. The CDR3 is 13 residues long. As DNA, the CDR3 is TGCGCCAGCAGCCAAGAGGGAGGTTCACCCCTCCACTTT. It codes for CASSQEGGSPLHF.

This clonotype has more than one count but fewer than ten. V is TRBV5-1 and J is TRBJ1-1; possible D gene TRBD1, 6 bases. CDR1 and CDR2 from the germline V gene are SGHRS and YFSETQ. Trimming removed 4 bases from V and 0 bases from J, with 10 bases in between. The CDR3 has 14 amino acids. The CDR3 loop reads CASSQGRLNTEAFF. CDR3 bases: TGCGCCAGCAGCCAGGGGAGACTGAACACTGAAGCTTTCTTT.

CDR3 amino acids: CASSLYPGAETQYF. CDR3 DNA sequence: TGTGCCAGCAGTTTATATCCGGGGGCAGAGACCCAGTACTTC. The V gene is TRBV27, the J gene TRBJ2-5, with D perhaps matching TRBD1 or TRBD2 (6 bases each). V lost 1 base, J lost 4 bases, and 10 bases lay in between. The CDR3 has 14 amino acids. From germline, CDR1 is MNHEY and CDR2 SMNVEV (reference sequence).

This clonotype came up many times. CDR3 loop: CASSGTQDSPLHF. The CDR3, as DNA: TGTGCCAGCTCAGGGACACAGGATTCACCCCTCCACTTT. V usage is TRBV18 and J usage is TRBJ1-6; D may be TRBD1 (6 bases). There are 13 residues in the CDR3. The V gene's germline CDR1 is KGHSH and CDR2 LQKENI. Trimming took 5 bases from V and 8 from J, leaving 10 bases between them.

This clonotype was counted a single time. The rearrangement links TRBV20-1 to TRBJ2-3; 8 bases align to TRBD2. CDR1 is DFQATT, CDR2 SNEGSKA, per germline (reference sequence). CDR3 length equals 16 residues. Trimming cost V 0 bases and J 3 bases; bases outside gene matches: 8. CDR3 amino acids: CSARDPAGVDTDTQYF. The CDR3 DNA sequence: TGCAGTGCTAGAGATCCAGCGGGAGTGGATACAGATACGCAGTATTTT.

This clonotype was seen only once. The V gene is TRBV20-1, the J gene TRBJ2-3, with a weak D call TRBD2 (5 bases). The V and J ends lost 0 bases and 1 base respectively, with 11 bases between them. The CDR3 length is 15 residues. Germline V lookup: CDR1 DFQATT, CDR2 SNEGSKA (reference sequence). CDR3 in amino acids: CSARDWVSGTDTQYF. The CDR3 coding sequence is TGCAGTGCTAGAGATTGGGTTAGCGGCACAGATACGCAGTATTTT.

The chain carries TRBV9 and TRBJ1-5; D is unresolved. With 3 bases removed from V and 6 bases from J, the gap between germline ends came to 10 bases. The CDR3 sequence is 13 residues long. Germline CDR1 SGDLS, CDR2 YYNGEE. As DNA, the CDR3 is TGTGCCAGCAGCGCGTCCATTGGTCAGCCCCAGCATTTT. This codes for CASSASIGQPQHF. Together with reference TRBV9 and TRBJ1-5, the CDR3 gives the full variable domain: DSGVTQTPKHLITATGQRVTLRCSPRSGDLSVYWYQQSLDQGLQFLIQYYNGEERAKGNILERFSAQQFPDLHSELNLSSLELGDSALYFCASSASIGQPQHFGDGTRLSIL.

This sequence joins TRBV20-1 and TRBJ2-1, with no clear D. Germline assignment: CDR1 DFQATT and CDR2 SNEGSKA (reference sequence). V lost 6 bases, J lost 8 bases, and 17 bases lay in between. CDR3 size: 13 residues. The CDR3 coding sequence is TGCAGTGCCACCACCGAGTTGGTGGATGAGCAGTTCTTC. Translated: CSATTELVDEQFF.

The sample holds a few counts of this clonotype. V and J are TRBV14 and TRBJ2-7; 8 bases are a match to TRBD1. Germline V CDR1 and CDR2: SGHDN, FVKESK. CDR3 size: 15 residues. J was trimmed by 4 bases and V by 2 bases; bases with no gene match: 7. The CDR3 reads CASSQLPQGAYEQYF. CDR3 in DNA: TGTGCCAGCAGCCAACTTCCGCAGGGGGCTTACGAGCAGTACTTC.

V usage is TRBV20-1 and J usage is TRBJ2-1; 11 positions match TRBD1. The length of the CDR3 is 14 residues. Germline V gene sequence: CDR1 DFQATT, CDR2 SNEGSKA (reference sequence). Trimming removed 5 bases from V and 8 bases from J; junction bases left unmatched: 8. In DNA, the CDR3 is TGCAGTGCTGATTCCAGGACAGGGGGCGATGAGCAGTTCTTC. Translation gives CSADSRTGGDEQFF.

This clonotype was seen only a few times. The chain combines TRBV29-1 with TRBJ2-3, with TRBD2 identical over 10 bases. This CDR3 is built from 14 residues. V dropped 1 base and J dropped 14; count of bases not matched to a gene: 12. Germline lookup yields CDR1 SQVTM and CDR2 ANQGSEA. The CDR3: CSVEVEVAGGPRYF. CDR3 coding DNA: TGCAGCGTTGAAGTGGAGGTAGCGGGAGGCCCCAGGTATTTT.

This clonotype appeared a few times. The chain recombines TRBV6-1 with TRBJ2-7; either TRBD1 or TRBD2 may supply D (5 bases each). V lost 8 bases, J lost 6 bases, and 20 bases lay in between. The CDR3 length is 14 residues. Germline-derived CDR1 and CDR2 are MNHNS and SASEGT. The CDR3 nucleotides are TGTGCCAGCTCGACGGACACGCGTCGGGGCGAGCAGTACTTC. Protein sequence: CASSTDTRRGEQYF.

This clonotype was recorded only once. This sequence joins TRBV20-1 and TRBJ2-7, with 10 bases aligning to TRBD2. V was pared by 3 bases and J by 6 bases, with 8 bases of the junction left unmatched. Germline V gives CDR1 DFQATT, CDR2 SNEGSKA (reference sequence). The CDR3 has 14 residues. The CDR3 DNA reads TGCAGTGCTAGCGGACTAGCGGAAGCGATCGAGCAGTACTTC. Its protein product is CSASGLAEAIEQYF.

The V and J genes are TRBV10-3 and TRBJ2-7, with TRBD2 matching over 15 bases. CDR1 and CDR2 from the germline V gene are ENHRY and SYGVKD. This CDR3 region has 16 residues. Trimming at V came to 10 bases and at J to 0 bases, leaving 7 bases not matched to a gene. The CDR3 region has the DNA TGTGCCACCAAAGGGACTAGCGGGAGGTTCTCCTACGAGCAGTACTTC. This translates into CATKGTSGRFSYEQYF.

DNA of the CDR3: TGTGCCAGCAGATTTTGGGACAGGGGGCTGGATGAGCAGTTCTTC. Its translation: CASRFWDRGLDEQFF. The chain is built from TRBV13 and TRBJ2-1; the match to TRBD1 covers 12 bases. The junction had 8 bases not matched to a gene; V was cut back by 6 bases and J by 8 bases. The CDR3 runs 15 residues. Germline CDR1 reads PRHDT; CDR2 reads FYEKMQ (reference sequence). The variable domain in full, completed from reference TRBV13 and TRBJ2-1, reads AAGVIQSPRHLIKEKRETATLKCYPIPRHDTVYWYQQGPGQDPQFLISFYEKMQSDKGSIPDRFSAQQFSDYHSELNMSSLELGDSALYFCASRFWDRGLDEQFFGPGTRLTVL.

V gene TRBV4-1 combines with J gene TRBJ1-2, with TRBD1 matching 8 bases. This CDR3 comprises 16 residues. CDR1 is MGHRA, CDR2 YSYEKL, per germline. V trimming: 1 base; J trimming: 4 bases; junction bases outside the gene matches: 8. The CDR3 sequence: CASSQGISDRAYGYTF. The DNA of the CDR3 is TGCGCCAGCAGCCAAGGCATCTCGGACAGGGCCTATGGCTACACCTTC.